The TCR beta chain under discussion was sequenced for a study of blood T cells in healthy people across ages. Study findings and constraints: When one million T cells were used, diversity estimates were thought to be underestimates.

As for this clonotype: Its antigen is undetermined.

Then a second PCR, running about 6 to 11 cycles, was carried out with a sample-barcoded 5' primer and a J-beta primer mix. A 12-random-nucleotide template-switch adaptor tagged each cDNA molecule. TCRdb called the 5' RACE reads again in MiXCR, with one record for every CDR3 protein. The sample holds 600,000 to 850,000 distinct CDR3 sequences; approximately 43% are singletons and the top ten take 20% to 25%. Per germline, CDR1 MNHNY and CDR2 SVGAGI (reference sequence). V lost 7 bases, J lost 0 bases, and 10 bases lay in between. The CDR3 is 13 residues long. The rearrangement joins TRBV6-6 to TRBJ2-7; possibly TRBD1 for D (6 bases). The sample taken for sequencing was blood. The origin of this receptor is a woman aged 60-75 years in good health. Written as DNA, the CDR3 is TGTGCCAGCATGCAGGGGAGCTCCTACGAGCAGTACTTC. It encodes CASMQGSSYEQYF.